This TCR beta chain comes out of a study of Tregs in tolerant kidney transplant recipients. Thawed PBMCs were rested overnight at 37°C with approximately 200 IU/ml IL-2 before regulatory T cell sorting. J lost 6 bases, V lost 0 bases, and 7 bases had no gene match. CDR1 is SGDLS, CDR2 YYNGEE, per germline. The CDR3 spans 16 residues. Clones were read by immunoSEQ multiplex PCR, and TCRdb kept only the in-frame ones, dropping some. The table shows 55,000 to 80,000 clones, with 98% occurring only once. The specimen was Tregs from blood, collected before the transplant. This chain uses TRBV9 with TRBJ2-3; 10 bases are a match to TRBD2. The clonotype was recovered from a human donor who received a combined kidney and bone marrow transplant. The CDR3 DNA reads as TGTGCCAGCAGCGTAGGGGCTAGCGGGGGTCTGGATACGCAGTATTTT. Translation: CASSVGASGGLDTQYF.